These T cell receptor beta chains were read from a single sample in a study of radiation and T cells in renal cell carcinoma. Generated by immunoSEQ multiplex PCR, the TCRdb table keeps only in-frame clones and is missing some. The data show approximately 110,000 clones, approximately 80% seen once. The sample in question was blood, obtained from a patient whose treatment included radiotherapy and nephrectomy. The receptors stem from a woman between 55 and 75 years old with renal cell carcinoma. Both conserved end residues are part of each CDR3. A D gene is named only where the DNA matches it firmly. Not all rows give a size; the values are once, few, many and, for expanded clones, a class.

NA,NA,TRBJ2-1,TRBV19,CASSSSPGSNEQFF,TGTGCCAGTAGTTCAAGCCCCGGGAGCAATGAGCAGTTCTTC
NA,NA,TRBJ2-7,TRBV5-1,CASSWGLFYEQYF,TGCGCCAGCAGCTGGGGACTTTTCTACGAGCAGTACTTC
NA,NA,TRBJ1-1,TRBV7-7,CASSLSSDTEAFF,TGTGCTAGCAGCTTAAGCAGTGACACTGAAGCTTTCTTT
NA,NA,TRBJ1-3,TRBV6-1,CASSEGIGPSGNTIYF,TGTGCCAGCAGTGAAGGTATAGGACCCTCTGGAAACACCATATATTTT
few,TRBD1,TRBJ2-3,TRBV28,CATTGTGGADTQYF,TGTGCCACCACCGGGACAGGGGGCGCAGATACGCAGTATTTT
NA,NA,TRBJ1-2,TRBV5-8,CASSLGYTYGYTF,TGTGCCAGCAGCTTAGGGTATACCTATGGCTACACCTTC
once,NA,TRBJ2-1,TRBV6-4,CASSTQGGHNEQFF,TGTGCCAGCAGTACTCAAGGGGGGCACAATGAGCAGTTCTTC
NA,NA,TRBJ1-1,TRBV5-1,CASSGVPEGTEAFF,TGCGCCAGCAGCGGCGTGCCAGAAGGCACTGAAGCTTTCTTT
NA,NA,TRBJ2-5,TRBV5-4,CASSSPPRETQYF,TGTGCCAGCAGCTCCCCTCCCCGAGAGACCCAGTACTTC
NA,NA,TRBJ2-5,TRBV18,CASSLTEGQETQYF,TGTGCCAGCTCGCTTACAGAGGGCCAAGAGACCCAGTACTTC
NA,NA,TRBJ2-1,TRBV6-6,CASSSDFGSYNEQFF,TGTGCCAGCAGCTCGGACTTCGGTTCCTACAATGAGCAGTTCTTC
NA,TRBD2,TRBJ2-2,TRBV4-1,CASSQEGSERGLNTGELFF,TGCGCCAGCAGCCAAGAAGGTTCGGAGCGGGGGCTGAACACCGGGGAGCTGTTTTTT
NA,TRBD1,TRBJ1-2,TRBV5-1,CASSFDRGDGYTF,TGCGCCAGCAGCTTTGACAGGGGGGATGGCTACACCTTC
NA,TRBD1,TRBJ1-2,TRBV5-5,CASSLRDQGANRGYTF,TGTGCCAGCAGCCTAAGGGATCAGGGGGCGAACCGTGGCTACACCTTC
few,NA,TRBJ1-1,TRBV2,CASKETEAFF,TGTGCCAGCAAAGAAACTGAAGCTTTCTTT
NA,NA,TRBJ2-3,TRBV9,CASSVVGGQSTDTQYF,TGTGCCAGCAGCGTAGTCGGTGGACAGTCCACAGATACGCAGTATTTT
NA,NA,TRBJ1-3,TRBV5-1,CASSLAGPQLGNTIYF,TGCGCCAGCAGCTTGGCGGGTCCCCAGCTGGGAAACACCATATATTTT